This passage covers 5 T cell receptor beta chains from one sample sequenced in a study of tumor-infiltrating lymphocytes in localized non-small cell lung cancer (dated by TCRdb to the early 2020s). Preparation of the library involved the immunoSEQ multiplex PCR assay. The table was pulled from immuneACCESS by TCRdb, which kept in-frame rearrangements only. Such tables lose some clones; where checked, under half of the loss comes from unresolved V genes, and the rest has no known cause. Present in this sample are roughly 7,200 clones, approximately 60% of which were seen just once. Roughly 12% of the sample rests with the top ten. Sequenced: lung tumor tissue. These receptors all come from a human donor with non-small cell lung cancer.

This clone has just a few counts. The chain links TRBV29-1 to TRBJ1-2, with 9 bases lining up with TRBD1. The CDR3 is made up of 15 amino acids. Looked up from germline, CDR1 is SQVTM and CDR2 is ANQGSEA. The V and J ends lost 2 bases and 3 bases, in that order; junction bases with no gene match: 7. CDR3 protein: CSVESGQGGHYGYTF. In nucleotides, the CDR3 is TGCAGCGTTGAATCGGGACAGGGCGGGCACTATGGCTACACCTTC.

This clone has more than one count but fewer than ten. The rearrangement uses TRBV18 and TRBJ1-5; possible D gene TRBD1, 5 bases. V lost 0 bases to trimming and J lost 10 bases, with 7 bases between them. Germline values: CDR1 KGHSH, CDR2 LQKENI. The CDR3 is made up of 12 amino acids. The CDR3 nucleotides are TGTGCCAGCTCACCACCGGGGCAACCCCAGCATTTT. Encoded protein: CASSPPGQPQHF.

The genes are TRBV7-2 and TRBJ2-5; perhaps TRBD1 as D (6 bases). The germline V gene has CDR1 SGHTA and CDR2 FQGNSA. With 4 bases removed from V and 2 bases from J, the gap between germline ends came to 8 bases. The CDR3 runs 13 residues. The CDR3 is CASSSQGQETQYF. The CDR3, as DNA: TGTGCCAGCAGCTCGCAGGGGCAAGAGACCCAGTACTTC.

The V call is TRBV2, the J call TRBJ2-1, with D perhaps assigned TRBD1 or TRBD2 (6 bases each). The V gene lost 8 bases and the J gene lost 5 bases, with 13 bases spanning the gap. Germline V gene lookup returns CDR1 SNHLY and CDR2 FYNNEI. The CDR3 sequence is 13 residues long. CDR3 in DNA: TGTGCCAGCGGGGCGGGACAAGACAATGAGCAGTTCTTC. Protein product: CASGAGQDNEQFF.

The chain combines TRBV5-1 with TRBJ2-6; TRBD1 is a possible D gene (6 bases). CDR3 length: 16 amino acids. Germline V CDR1 and CDR2: SGHRS, YFSETQ. V was cut by 2 bases and J by 6 bases, with 15 bases left in between. DNA for the CDR3: TGCGCCAGCAGCTTCACAGGGTCCTCACCGGCCAACGTCCTGACTTTC. As protein: CASSFTGSSPANVLTF.